This T cell receptor (beta chain) was sequenced in a study of blood T cell repertoires in COVID-19. The germline gives CDR1 SEHNR, CDR2 FQNEAQ (reference sequence). V was trimmed by 1 base and J by 5 bases, leaving 14 bases between them. The CDR3 has 15 amino acids. Seattle participants joined during active infection and were tracked over time. Sequencing was performed with immunoSEQ multiplex PCR; in TCRdb, only in-frame clones are kept and a portion is missing. The sample holds about 150,000 clones, about 85% seen once. The genes are TRBV7-9 and TRBJ1-1; D is uncertain. This sequence originates from a woman in her fifties or sixties with COVID-19, enrolled during active disease. The sequenced sample consisted of peripheral blood. The CDR3 DNA reads TGTGCCAGCAGCTTAGTGGAGAGGCGGACTACTGAAGCTTTCTTT. This codes for CASSLVERRTTEAFF.